Presented here are 20 T cell receptor beta chains from one specimen sequenced in a study of CXCR3-negative and CXCR3-positive naive CD8 T cells. These receptors lack a known antigen. Via 5' RACE with UMI labels, TRB cDNA libraries were prepared. Each CDR3 protein gets one entry in TCRdb, which reprocessed the 5' RACE reads and gives no DNA. The sample's table shows some 140,000 distinct CDR3 sequences. General study findings and limits: CXCR3-positive naive cells had TRB CDR3s that were more hydrophobic than CXCR3-negative naive cells had.

Sequencing was carried out using naive CXCR3+ CD8+ T cells from blood. Subset of the sample: CD45RO-CCR7+CD27+CD95- naive CD8+ T cells expressing CXCR3 (TNR3+). The receptors here all came from a human donor in good health. Some clones in this sample may be carry-over from other donors' samples.

The chain joins TRBV10-3 to TRBJ2-3. This CDR3 contains 11 residues. From germline, CDR1 is ENHRY and CDR2 SYGVKD. CDR3 sequence: CAISSTDTQYF.

The CDR3 here is CASSLGLGTSTDTQYF. The chain carries TRBV5-1 and TRBJ2-3; the TCRdb call, TRBD1, lacks DNA for checking. Germline loops: CDR1 SGHRS, CDR2 YFSETQ. CDR3 size: 16 residues.

V and J are TRBV12-3 or TRBV12-4 and TRBJ1-2; TCRdb's D gene call, TRBD1, goes unchecked for lack of DNA. This CDR3 region has 14 residues. CDR3 amino acids: CASSFGDRGRGYTF.

The J gene is TRBJ1-2, the V gene TRBV20-1; TCRdb proposes TRBD1, but this gene call is untestable without DNA. CDR3 length equals 14 residues. Germline V gene sequence: CDR1 DFQATT, CDR2 SNEGSKA (reference sequence). CDR3 in amino acids: CSAPPTDSNYGYTF.

The J gene is TRBJ2-7, the V gene TRBV20-1. The CDR3 runs 12 residues. Per the germline V gene, CDR1 is DFQATT and CDR2 is SNEGSKA (reference sequence). The CDR3 here is CSASGVSYEQYF.

The V gene is TRBV10-1, the J gene TRBJ2-2; TCRdb reports TRBD2, a call that lacks DNA to check it against. This CDR3 is 18 amino acids long. Looked up from germline, CDR1 is WNHNN and CDR2 is SYGVQD (reference sequence). CDR3 region: CASSDGTSGRLDTGELFF.

This chain links TRBV29-1 with TRBJ2-1; lacking DNA, the TRBD1 call made by TCRdb goes unchecked. This CDR3 is built from 14 residues. Germline V gives CDR1 SQVTM, CDR2 ANQGSEA. CDR3: CSVYAGTGGNEQFF.

The chain has TRBV7-6 and TRBJ2-1. This CDR3 has 12 residues. Germline V gives CDR1 SGHVS, CDR2 FNYEAQ. This CDR3 is CASSHNYNEQFF.

The CDR3 sequence: CASSSRGDRYGYTF. The gene calls are TRBV7-6 and TRBJ1-2; TCRdb proposes TRBD1, but this gene call is untestable without DNA. The germline V gene encodes CDR1 SGHVS and CDR2 FNYEAQ. CDR3 size: 14 residues.

The V call is TRBV6-6, the J call TRBJ1-5; TCRdb reports TRBD1, a call that lacks DNA to check it against. This CDR3 contains 14 residues. CDR1 and CDR2 (germline): MNHNY, SVGAGI (reference sequence). The CDR3 here is CASSLQVRDQPQHF.

The V gene is TRBV28, the J gene TRBJ2-7. CDR3 length equals 14 residues. Germline values: CDR1 MDHEN, CDR2 SYDVKM. This CDR3 is CASSFGLTTYEQYF.

The genes are TRBV28 and TRBJ2-7; lacking DNA, the TRBD1 call made by TCRdb goes unchecked. The CDR3 is 15 residues long. Germline CDR1 reads MDHEN; CDR2 reads SYDVKM. The CDR3 sequence: CASSSSQGTAYEQYF. Variable domain in full (rest from reference TRBV28 and TRBJ2-7): DVKVTQSSRYLVKRTGEKVFLECVQDMDHENMFWYRQDPGLGLRLIYFSYDVKMKEKGDIPEGYSVSREKKERFSLILESASTNQTSMYLCASSSSQGTAYEQYFGPGTRLTVT.

This chain joins TRBV12-3 or TRBV12-4 and TRBJ2-7; TCRdb designates TRBD1, a call that cannot be tested without DNA. This CDR3 region has 13 residues. This CDR3 reads CASSGQGLLEQYF.

The chain is built from TRBV9 and TRBJ2-1; the TCRdb D gene call, TRBD2, has no DNA to confirm it. The CDR3 sequence is 17 residues long. Germline V CDR1 and CDR2: SGDLS, YYNGEE. This CDR3 is CASSVRGRAGGLNEQFF.

V is TRBV15 and J is TRBJ2-1; the D gene TCRdb calls, TRBD1, cannot be checked with no DNA. CDR3 size: 18 residues. Germline V gives CDR1 LNHNV, CDR2 YYDKDF (reference sequence). This CDR3 reads CATSIYSLTLDGANEQFF.

CDR3 in amino acids: CASSLAYSGTYEQYF. The genes are TRBV5-1 and TRBJ2-7. The CDR3 is 15 residues long. CDR1 SGHRS and CDR2 YFSETQ come from the germline V gene.

The chain recombines TRBV30 with TRBJ2-5; no DNA is available, so the TRBD1 call from TCRdb remains unchecked. Germline V gene lookup returns CDR1 GTSNPN and CDR2 SVGIG (reference sequence). CDR3 length equals 13 residues. The CDR3 region is CAWSGDSQETQYF.

This chain links TRBV6-4 with TRBJ1-1; TCRdb outputs TRBD1, but without DNA this stays unchecked. The CDR3 runs 14 residues. Germline-derived CDR1 and CDR2 are MRHNA and SNTAGT. CDR3 region: CASSERGENTEAFF.

The CDR3: CASSPTGTSGRRHNEQFF. J is TRBJ2-1 and V is TRBV27; with no DNA, the TCRdb D assignment of TRBD2 cannot be verified. Germline V gives CDR1 MNHEY, CDR2 SMNVEV (reference sequence). This CDR3 region has 18 residues.

V is TRBV10-1 and J is TRBJ1-1. CDR3 length: 16 amino acids. Germline V gives CDR1 WNHNN, CDR2 SYGVQD (reference sequence). The CDR3 loop is CAISETWVLRNTEAFF.